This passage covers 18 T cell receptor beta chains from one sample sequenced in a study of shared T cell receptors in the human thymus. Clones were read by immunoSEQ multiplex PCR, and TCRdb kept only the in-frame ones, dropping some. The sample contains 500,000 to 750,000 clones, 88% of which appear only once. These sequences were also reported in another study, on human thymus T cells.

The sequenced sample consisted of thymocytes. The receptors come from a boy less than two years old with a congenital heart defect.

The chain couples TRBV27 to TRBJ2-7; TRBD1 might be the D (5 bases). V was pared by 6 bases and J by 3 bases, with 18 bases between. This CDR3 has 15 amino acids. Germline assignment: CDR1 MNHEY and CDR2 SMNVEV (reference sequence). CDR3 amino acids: CASREGAPWHYEQYF. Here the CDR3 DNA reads TGTGCCAGCAGGGAAGGGGCCCCCTGGCACTACGAGCAGTACTTC.

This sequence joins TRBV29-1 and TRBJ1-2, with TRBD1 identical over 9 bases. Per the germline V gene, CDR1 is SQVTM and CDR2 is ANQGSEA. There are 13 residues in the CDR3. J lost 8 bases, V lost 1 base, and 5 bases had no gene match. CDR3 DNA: TGCAGCGTTGAAGGCCGGGACAGGGACGGCTACACCTTC. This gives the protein CSVEGRDRDGYTF.

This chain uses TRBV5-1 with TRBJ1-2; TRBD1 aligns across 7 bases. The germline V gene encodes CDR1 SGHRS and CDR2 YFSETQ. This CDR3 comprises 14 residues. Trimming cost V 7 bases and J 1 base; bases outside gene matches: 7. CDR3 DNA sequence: TGCGCCAGCCAAGAGGGGGCCCATAACTATGGCTACACCTTC. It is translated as CASQEGAHNYGYTF.

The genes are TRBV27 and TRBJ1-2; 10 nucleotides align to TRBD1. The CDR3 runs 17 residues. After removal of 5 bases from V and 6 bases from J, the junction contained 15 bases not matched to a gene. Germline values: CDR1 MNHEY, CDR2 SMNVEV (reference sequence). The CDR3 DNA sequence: TGTGCCAGCAGTCCAAAGGGCCGGACAGGGGGGTCAAATGGCTACACCTTC. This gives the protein CASSPKGRTGGSNGYTF.

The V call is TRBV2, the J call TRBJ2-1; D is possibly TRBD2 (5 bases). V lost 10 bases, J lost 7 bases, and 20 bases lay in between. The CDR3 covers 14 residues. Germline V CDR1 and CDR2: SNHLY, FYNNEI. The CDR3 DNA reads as TGTGCCACCCTAGCCCGCGGAAATGGGAATGAGCAGTTCTTC. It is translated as CATLARGNGNEQFF.

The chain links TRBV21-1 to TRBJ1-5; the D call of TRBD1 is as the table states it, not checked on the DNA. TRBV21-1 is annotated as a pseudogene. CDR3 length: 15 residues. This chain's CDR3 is CASSNLAGLLQPQHF. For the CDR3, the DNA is TGTGCCAGCAGCAATCTCGCAGGGTTGTTGCAGCCCCAGCATTTT.

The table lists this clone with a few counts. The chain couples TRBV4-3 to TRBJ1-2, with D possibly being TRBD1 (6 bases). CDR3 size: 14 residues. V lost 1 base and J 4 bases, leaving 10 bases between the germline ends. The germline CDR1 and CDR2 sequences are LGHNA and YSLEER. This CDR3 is CASSQGTAFYGYTF. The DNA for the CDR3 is TGCGCCAGCAGCCAAGGGACAGCTTTCTATGGCTACACCTTC.

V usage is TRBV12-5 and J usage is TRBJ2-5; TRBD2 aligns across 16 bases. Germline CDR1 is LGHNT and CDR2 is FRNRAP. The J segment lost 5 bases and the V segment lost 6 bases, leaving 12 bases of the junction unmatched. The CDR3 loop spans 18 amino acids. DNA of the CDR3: TGTGCTAGTGGGCCTACCGGGACTAGCGGGAGGGCCGCGGAGACCCAGTACTTC. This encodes CASGPTGTSGRAAETQYF.

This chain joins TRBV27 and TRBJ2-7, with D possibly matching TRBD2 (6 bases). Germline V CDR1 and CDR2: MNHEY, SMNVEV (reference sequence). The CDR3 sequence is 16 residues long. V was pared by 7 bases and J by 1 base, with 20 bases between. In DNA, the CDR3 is TGTGCCAGCACCGAGAGGCAGGAGGGGCGATCCTACGAGCAGTACTTC. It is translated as CASTERQEGRSYEQYF.

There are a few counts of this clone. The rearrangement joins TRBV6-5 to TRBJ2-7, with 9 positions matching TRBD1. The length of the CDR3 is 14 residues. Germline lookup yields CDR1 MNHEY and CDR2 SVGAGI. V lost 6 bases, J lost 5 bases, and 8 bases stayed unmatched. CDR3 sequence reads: CASRLRDRAHEQYF. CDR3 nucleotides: TGTGCCAGCAGACTTCGGGACAGGGCGCACGAGCAGTACTTC.

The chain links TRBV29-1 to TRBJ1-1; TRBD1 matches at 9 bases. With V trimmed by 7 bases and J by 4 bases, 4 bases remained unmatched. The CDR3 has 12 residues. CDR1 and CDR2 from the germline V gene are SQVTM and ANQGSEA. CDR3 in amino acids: CSGRQGGTEAFF. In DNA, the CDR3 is TGCAGCGGGCGACAGGGGGGCACTGAAGCTTTCTTT.

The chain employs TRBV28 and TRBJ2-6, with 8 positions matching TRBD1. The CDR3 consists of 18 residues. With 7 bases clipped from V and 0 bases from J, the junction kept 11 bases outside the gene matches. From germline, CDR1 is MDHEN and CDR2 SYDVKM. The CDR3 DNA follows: TGTGCCAGCACCCCCGGACAGGGTAGTTTCTCTGGGGCCAACGTCCTGACTTTC. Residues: CASTPGQGSFSGANVLTF.

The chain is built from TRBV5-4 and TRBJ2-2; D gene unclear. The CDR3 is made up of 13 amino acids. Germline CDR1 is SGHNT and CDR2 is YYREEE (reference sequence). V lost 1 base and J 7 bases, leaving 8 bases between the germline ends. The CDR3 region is CASSLRVGGELFF. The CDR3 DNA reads TGTGCCAGCAGCTTGCGGGTGGGCGGGGAGCTGTTTTTT. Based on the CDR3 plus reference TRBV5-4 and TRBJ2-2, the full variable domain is ETGVTQSPTHLIKTRGQQVTLRCSSQSGHNTVSWYQQALGQGPQFIFQYYREEENGRGNFPPRFSGLQFPNYSSELNVNALELDDSALYLCASSLRVGGELFFGEGSRLTVL.

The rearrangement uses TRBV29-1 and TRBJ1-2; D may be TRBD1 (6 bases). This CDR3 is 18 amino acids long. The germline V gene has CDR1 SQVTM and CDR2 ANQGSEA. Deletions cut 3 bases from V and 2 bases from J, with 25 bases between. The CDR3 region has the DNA TGCAGCGTTGATAGGGGGTTACGAACTATCAGCTTGAACTATGGCTACACCTTC. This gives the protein CSVDRGLRTISLNYGYTF.

The CDR3 bases are TGTGCCAGCAGTTCTCCGGGGAGGATCCACAATGAGCAGTTCTTC. Translating it yields CASSSPGRIHNEQFF. The V and J genes are TRBV13 and TRBJ2-1; maybe TRBD2 (6 bases). The CDR3 totals 15 residues. The V end lost 6 bases, the J end lost 5 bases, and 17 bases lay between the germline ends. Germline-derived CDR1 and CDR2 are PRHDT and FYEKMQ (reference sequence).

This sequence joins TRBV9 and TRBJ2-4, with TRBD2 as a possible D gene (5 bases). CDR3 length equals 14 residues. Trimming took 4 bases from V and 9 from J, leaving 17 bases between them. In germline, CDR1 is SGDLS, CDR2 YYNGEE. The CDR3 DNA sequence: TGTGCCAGCAGCCCGCGGGCCTCGGGCGGCATTCAGTACTTC. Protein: CASSPRASGGIQYF.

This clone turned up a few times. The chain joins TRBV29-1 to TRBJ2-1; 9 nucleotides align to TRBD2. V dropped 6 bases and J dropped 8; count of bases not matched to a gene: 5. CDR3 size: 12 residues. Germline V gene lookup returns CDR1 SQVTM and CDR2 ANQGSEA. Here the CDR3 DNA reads TGCAGCGTGGGGGCGGGGGGGGATGAGCAGTTCTTC. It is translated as CSVGAGGDEQFF.

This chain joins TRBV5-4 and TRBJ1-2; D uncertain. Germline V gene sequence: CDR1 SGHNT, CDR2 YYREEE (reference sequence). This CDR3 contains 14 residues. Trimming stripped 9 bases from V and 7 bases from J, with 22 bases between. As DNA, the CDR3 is TGTGCCACCCGCCGCCTGCTAGGCCCTATTGGCTACACCTTC. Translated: CATRRLLGPIGYTF.